The 27 T cell receptor beta chains given below trace back to one sample, sequenced in a study of multiple sclerosis patients with progressive multifocal leukoencephalopathy. Regarding time point: approximately 11 months of natalizumab therapy. The data were produced by immunoSEQ multiplex PCR, yet TCRdb's version contains in-frame clones alone and is incomplete. The table includes 25,000 or so clones, approximately 90% detected once. Sample: PBMCs, taken from a patient treated with natalizumab. These receptors were collected from a man younger than 40 with multiple sclerosis.

V usage is TRBV2 and J usage is TRBJ1-1, with TRBD1 as a possible D gene (6 bases). Germline lookup yields CDR1 SNHLY and CDR2 FYNNEI. Trimming stripped 8 bases from V and 3 bases from J, with 19 bases between. The length of the CDR3 is 15 residues. CDR3 amino acids: CASGLTGLLDTEAFF. CDR3 nucleotide sequence: TGTGCCAGCGGGCTGACAGGCCTTTTGGACACTGAAGCTTTCTTT.

V usage is TRBV9 and J usage is TRBJ2-5; D is perhaps TRBD2 (6 bases). The CDR3 sequence is 15 residues long. The V gene lost 4 bases and the J gene lost 5 bases, with 18 bases spanning the gap. CDR1 and CDR2 from the germline V gene are SGDLS and YYNGEE. The CDR3 coding sequence is TGTGCCAGCAGCCCCCGACTAGGAGGGGTTGAGACCCAGTACTTC. This encodes CASSPRLGGVETQYF.

The V and J genes are TRBV5-5 and TRBJ1-2; D gene uncertain. With 3 bases removed from V and 8 bases from J, the gap between germline ends came to 14 bases. The V gene's germline CDR1 is SGHKS and CDR2 YYEKEE (reference sequence). This CDR3 has 13 residues. CDR3 nucleotides: TGTGCCAGCAGCTGGCAATCCGAGAGGGGCTACACCTTC. This encodes CASSWQSERGYTF.

This clone is a singleton in its sample. CDR3 loop: CASSLGGTPSRETQYF. The CDR3 nucleotides are TGCGCCAGCAGCTTGGGAGGGACCCCGTCGAGGGAAACGCAGTATTTT. The chain recombines TRBV5-1 with TRBJ2-3; D is tentatively TRBD1 or TRBD2 (5 bases each). Germline V gene lookup returns CDR1 SGHRS and CDR2 YFSETQ. Trimming cost V 0 bases and J 9 bases, with 20 bases left between them. The CDR3 is 16 residues long.

The CDR3, as DNA: TGTGCCAGCAGCCCGGTTGCGGGAGCCTACGAGCAGTACTTC. It codes for CASSPVAGAYEQYF. The chain carries TRBV14 and TRBJ2-7; 7 nucleotides match TRBD2. Germline CDR1 reads SGHDN; CDR2 reads FVKESK. The CDR3 length is 14 residues. The V gene end was trimmed by 4 bases and the J gene end by 2 bases; junction bases not matched to a gene: 5.

V is TRBV30 and J is TRBJ1-2; D not resolved. The CDR3 totals 14 residues. Germline loops: CDR1 GTSNPN, CDR2 SVGIG (reference sequence). The germline V and J ends were trimmed by 0 bases and 4 bases, with 12 bases remaining between them. In DNA, the CDR3 is TGTGCCTGGAGTGTACAAGGTGTTGGCTATGGCTACACCTTC. This translates into CAWSVQGVGYGYTF. The variable domain in full, completed from reference TRBV30 and TRBJ1-2, reads SQTIHQWPATLVQPVGSPLSLECTVEGTSNPNLYWYRQAAGRGLQLLFYSVGIGQISSEVPQNLSASRPQDRQFILSSKKLLLSDSGFYLCAWSVQGVGYGYTFGSGTRLTVV.

V gene TRBV5-8 combines with J gene TRBJ2-5; 9 bases align to TRBD2. Germline lookup yields CDR1 SGHTS and CDR2 YDEGEE. After removal of 3 bases from V and 1 base from J, the junction contained 7 bases not matched to a gene. The CDR3 contains 16 residues. CDR3 nucleotides: TGTGCCAGCAGCTCAGAAGGACTAGCGCTCCAAGAGACCCAGTACTTC. Its protein is CASSSEGLALQETQYF.

The J gene is TRBJ2-3, the V gene TRBV7-3, with no clear D. The CDR3 contains 14 residues. The germline V and J ends were trimmed by 6 bases and 4 bases, with 14 bases remaining between them. Germline V gives CDR1 SGHTA, CDR2 FQGTGA. The CDR3: CASSRKGLADTQYF. The CDR3 DNA sequence: TGTGCCAGCAGTCGAAAAGGGTTGGCAGATACGCAGTATTTT.

This chain uses TRBV6-1 with TRBJ2-1; 8 nucleotides line up with TRBD1. CDR3 length: 15 residues. Per the germline V gene, CDR1 is MNHNS and CDR2 is SASEGT. V trimming: 0 bases; J trimming: 9 bases; junction bases outside the gene matches: 7. The CDR3 loop reads CASSEALGQGGEQFF. The CDR3 coding sequence is TGTGCCAGCAGTGAAGCTCTTGGACAGGGTGGTGAGCAGTTCTTC.

The chain joins TRBV5-1 to TRBJ1-6; possible D gene TRBD1, 6 bases. From germline, CDR1 is SGHRS and CDR2 YFSETQ. This CDR3 comprises 14 residues. Trimming left V 1 base short and J 8 bases short, with 10 bases between. The CDR3 DNA reads as TGCGCCAGCAGCTTGACAGGGCCGGATTCACCCCTCCACTTT. It codes for CASSLTGPDSPLHF.

J is TRBJ2-1 and V is TRBV27; 11 nucleotides line up with TRBD2. This CDR3 comprises 18 residues. The V and J ends lost 2 bases and 7 bases, in that order; junction bases with no gene match: 13. Germline lookup yields CDR1 MNHEY and CDR2 SMNVEV (reference sequence). The chain's CDR3 is CASSLPPLAGVAVNEQFF. The DNA of the CDR3 is TGTGCCAGCAGTTTACCTCCACTAGCGGGAGTGGCGGTGAATGAGCAGTTCTTC.

The V gene is TRBV2, the J gene TRBJ2-2; no clear D gene. Looked up from germline, CDR1 is SNHLY and CDR2 is FYNNEI. Trimming cost V 4 bases and J 7 bases, with 10 bases left between them. The CDR3 runs 13 residues. The CDR3 protein is CASSVLGYGELFF. The CDR3 bases are TGTGCCAGCAGTGTATTGGGGTACGGGGAGCTGTTTTTT.

This clone was seen only once. Other DNA sequences from this sample encode an identical CDR3 as well. The chain combines TRBV6-5 with TRBJ2-5; D uncertain. The CDR3 has 13 amino acids. V was trimmed by 6 bases and J by 2 bases, leaving 10 bases between them. Germline V gene data show CDR1 as MNHEY and CDR2 as SVGAGI. CDR3 in amino acids: CASRAGDQETQYF. The CDR3, as DNA: TGTGCCAGCAGGGCTGGGGATCAAGAGACCCAGTACTTC.

The rearrangement uses TRBV7-9 and TRBJ2-1, with 14 bases lining up with TRBD2. With 5 bases clipped from V and 7 bases from J, the junction kept 4 bases outside the gene matches. The CDR3 runs 15 residues. Germline V gene lookup returns CDR1 SEHNR and CDR2 FQNEAQ (reference sequence). DNA of the CDR3: TGTGCCAGCAGCCCTTGGACTAGCGGGAGGAATGAGCAGTTCTTC. It specifies CASSPWTSGRNEQFF.

In its sample, this clone was seen once. The rearrangement links TRBV9 to TRBJ2-1; 8 bases are shared with TRBD2. Losses at the gene ends were 7 bases for V and 6 bases for J; bases not matched to a gene: 12. Looked up from germline, CDR1 is SGDLS and CDR2 is YYNGEE. This CDR3 is built from 15 residues. The CDR3 nucleotides read TGTGCCAGCGATCCTAACCCCGGGACTAGCAATGAGCAGTTCTTC. It encodes CASDPNPGTSNEQFF.

The chain links TRBV5-4 to TRBJ2-1; 8 bases are shared with TRBD2. V gave up 4 bases and J gave up 6 bases; unmatched junction bases: 9. CDR1 is SGHNT, CDR2 YYREEE, per germline (reference sequence). The CDR3 consists of 15 residues. The CDR3 nucleotides are TGTGCCAGCAGCCCCAAAGCGGGAGTCGGCAATGAGCAGTTCTTC. As protein: CASSPKAGVGNEQFF.

The chain joins TRBV2 to TRBJ1-1; 7 nucleotides match TRBD1. CDR3 length: 13 residues. The V and J ends lost 6 bases and 4 bases, in that order; junction bases with no gene match: 5. The germline gives CDR1 SNHLY, CDR2 FYNNEI. DNA of the CDR3: TGTGCCAGCAGGGCAGGGGGGAGCACTGAAGCTTTCTTT. Translation gives CASRAGGSTEAFF.

This chain uses TRBV6-5 with TRBJ2-3; TRBD1 might be the D (6 bases). V lost 6 bases to trimming and J lost 5 bases, with 9 bases between them. This CDR3 comprises 12 residues. In germline, CDR1 is MNHEY, CDR2 SVGAGI. As DNA, the CDR3 is TGTGCCAGCAGATCACAGGGAGATACGCAGTATTTT. Translated, it gives CASRSQGDTQYF.

This sequence joins TRBV19 and TRBJ2-1, with D unresolved. This CDR3 region has 14 residues. The germline gives CDR1 LNHDA, CDR2 SQIVND (reference sequence). V dropped 3 bases and J dropped 0 bases, with 6 bases sitting between them. Here the CDR3 reads CASSISSSYNEQFF. For the CDR3, the DNA is TGTGCCAGTAGTATTTCCAGCTCCTACAATGAGCAGTTCTTC. Looking up the rest from reference TRBV19 and TRBJ2-1 gives the full variable domain: DGGITQSPKYLFRKEGQNVTLSCEQNLNHDAMYWYRQDPGQGLRLIYYSQIVNDFQKGDIAEGYSVSREKKESFPLTVTSAQKNPTAFYLCASSISSSYNEQFFGPGTRLTVL.

The rearrangement links TRBV29-1 to TRBJ1-3; D is ambiguous. The length of the CDR3 is 11 residues. V gave up 5 bases and J gave up 0 bases, with 2 bases separating them. Per the germline V gene, CDR1 is SQVTM and CDR2 is ANQGSEA. The CDR3 sequence is CSVNSGNTIYF. The CDR3 region has the DNA TGCAGCGTTAACTCTGGAAACACCATATATTTT.

The chain couples TRBV10-3 to TRBJ2-6, with D possibly matching TRBD1 (5 bases). The CDR3 spans 15 residues. Germline values: CDR1 ENHRY, CDR2 SYGVKD. Trimming cost V 0 bases and J 2 bases, with 5 bases left between them. CDR3 residues: CAISESGAGANVLTF. CDR3 nucleotide sequence: TGTGCCATCAGTGAGTCAGGGGCTGGGGCCAACGTCCTGACTTTC.

This chain's CDR3 is CASSVAAAYEQYF. The CDR3 DNA is TGTGCCAGCAGCGTAGCGGCAGCATACGAGCAGTACTTC. The gene calls are TRBV9 and TRBJ2-7, with D uncertain. Germline assignment: CDR1 SGDLS and CDR2 YYNGEE. The CDR3 totals 13 residues. Trimming removed 0 bases at V and 4 bases at J, with 8 bases between.

The chain couples TRBV6-5 to TRBJ1-5; tentatively, D is TRBD1 (5 bases). Germline V gives CDR1 MNHEY, CDR2 SVGAGI. The V gene lost 10 bases and the J gene lost 2 bases, with 9 bases spanning the gap. This CDR3 comprises 12 residues. The CDR3 reads CATGERNQPQHF. DNA for the CDR3: TGTGCCACGGGGGAACGCAATCAGCCCCAGCATTTT.

With respect to this clone: One end of the junction varies from germline; a read error may be responsible. V gene TRBV27 combines with J gene TRBJ2-7, with 9 positions matching TRBD2. This CDR3 region has 13 residues. CDR1 and CDR2 (germline): MNHEY, SMNVEV (reference sequence). As DNA, the CDR3 is TGTGCCAGCAGTCTAACGGGACTAGCAGGCAGGAACTTC. Encoded protein: CASSLTGLAGRNF.

CDR3 protein: CASSQERTSGRLEQFF. DNA of the CDR3: TGCGCCAGCAGCCAAGAGAGGACTAGCGGGAGGCTGGAGCAGTTCTTC. The chain employs TRBV4-3 and TRBJ2-1; 14 bases agree with TRBD2. There are 16 residues in the CDR3. With V trimmed by 0 bases and J by 10 bases, 5 bases remained unmatched. Germline values: CDR1 LGHNA, CDR2 YSLEER.

The V and J genes are TRBV6-1 and TRBJ2-3; tentatively, D is TRBD2 (5 bases). V lost 3 bases to trimming and J lost 4 bases, with 11 bases between them. CDR1 MNHNS and CDR2 SASEGT come from the germline V gene. This CDR3 contains 14 residues. CDR3 in amino acids: CASSETGSPDTQYF. The DNA for the CDR3 is TGTGCCAGCAGTGAGACGGGGTCCCCAGATACGCAGTATTTT.

The chain carries TRBV21-1 and TRBJ2-7; the table gives TRBD1 as D, unverified against the DNA. TRBV21-1 is designated a pseudogene. This CDR3 spans 19 amino acids. CDR3 coding DNA: TGTGCCAGCAGCAAATACTCCGGGACAGGGCCCGGGCATGTCTACGAGCAGTACTTC. This codes for CASSKYSGTGPGHVYEQYF.